This note documents a single T cell receptor (beta chain) sequence. Germline loops: CDR1 MGHDK, CDR2 SYGVNS. V was pared by 7 bases and J by 4 bases, with 13 bases between. CDR3 length: 13 amino acids. This sample was taken from a study of blood T cell repertoires in COVID-19. At the level of the study: Samples came from the United States, Italy and Spain, spanning acute and convalescent COVID-19. PBMCs, B-cell-depleted T cells, or T cells provided the cDNA or gDNA that made up the material.

Authors' data handling: It was from reference gene primer amplification that nucleated cell counts were estimated. Here immunoSEQ multiplex PCR was the method, and the copy in TCRdb shows in-frame clones only, minus some. Clone size and the V and J calls come from that table; the DNA yielded D and trimming. The sample carries approximately 150,000 clones, about 88% recorded once. Assignments of participants to cohorts depended upon their own reported clinical history. The clonotype was recovered from a human donor with acute COVID-19. The donor label of this sample is uncertain. The sample comprised PBMCs or T cells enriched from blood (not recorded which). The chain joins TRBV25-1 to TRBJ1-1, with D possibly TRBD1 on 6 matching bases. The DNA of the CDR3 is TGTGCCAGCATACCAGGGGAAGGCACTGAAGCTTTCTTT. Amino acids: CASIPGEGTEAFF.